This T cell receptor (beta chain) is from a study of OX40 agonist ivuxolimab in advanced cancers. Comment on this clone: The antigen is undetermined.

Study-level results: The specificity for antigen of the expanded peripheral T cells was not determined. Certain nonresponders additionally had low normalized T-cell clonal expansion.

Produced via immunoSEQ multiplex PCR; TCRdb's table is partial and in-frame only. The repertoire holds 80,000 to 100,000 clones, with roughly 89% as singletons. The sample here was CD4+ or CD8+ T cells sorted from blood, taken in a trial of the OX40 agonist ivuxolimab. The TCR was taken from an adult with an advanced solid tumor such as melanoma, head and neck, liver or kidney cancer.

As DNA, the CDR3 is TGTGCCAGCATTGGACAGGGGGTGTTCACAGATACGCAGTATTTT. Its protein is CASIGQGVFTDTQYF. The chain recombines TRBV6-1 with TRBJ2-3, with TRBD1 matching over 10 bases. The CDR3 length is 15 residues. V lost 7 bases, J lost 2 bases, and 6 bases stayed unmatched. Per the germline V gene, CDR1 is MNHNS and CDR2 is SASEGT.